This entry lists 13 T cell receptor beta chains sequenced from one sample in a study of T cells in Graves' hyperthyroidism and ophthalmopathy (dated by TCRdb to about 2019). Library method: multiplex PCR. The instrument was an Illumina HiSeq 2000. TCR beta CDR3 regions were amplified from RNA transcripts. For the first round of RT-PCR on the TCR CDR3, the HTBI primer set was used together with the Qiagen OneStep RT-PCR kit. Clones were called with MiXCR by TCRdb after fastp trimmed the public reads at Q25, and only in-frame beta chains were retained. Every distinct CDR3 protein forms one entry, paired with its most common genes and DNA. In this sample the table shows about 500,000 distinct CDR3 sequences, approximately 15% of which occur a single time. The ten largest clones take up about 17% of the sample. Material for sequencing was blood. The receptors come from a woman in her late teens or twenties with Graves' hyperthyroidism.

The chain has TRBV11-1 and TRBJ2-1, with unresolved D. Trimming shortened V by 5 bases and J by 6 bases, and 11 bases separated the two germline ends. Germline CDR1 reads SGHAT; CDR2 reads FQDESV (reference sequence). The CDR3 loop spans 13 amino acids. CDR3 region: CASSPQGGNEQFF. The CDR3 nucleotides are TGTGCCAGCAGCCCCCAAGGTGGCAATGAGCAGTTCTTC.

The gene calls are TRBV14 and TRBJ2-1; 8 bases line up with TRBD1. The J segment lost 4 bases and the V segment lost 4 bases, leaving 12 bases of the junction unmatched. The germline V gene has CDR1 SGHDN and CDR2 FVKESK. This CDR3 has 17 amino acids. In DNA form, the CDR3 reads TGTGCCAGCAGCCGGGACAGGTGGGATACCCTTTACAATGAGCAGTTCTTC. It encodes CASSRDRWDTLYNEQFF. The entire variable domain, with the rest obtained from reference TRBV14 and TRBJ2-1, is as follows: EAGVTQFPSHSVIEKGQTVTLRCDPISGHDNLYWYRRVMGKEIKFLLHFVKESKQDESGMPNNRFLAERTGGTYSTLKVQPAELEDSGVYFCASSRDRWDTLYNEQFFGPGTRLTVL.

In its sample, this clonotype was seen a few times. J is TRBJ1-5 and V is TRBV4-1, with D unclear. With 1 base removed from V and 3 bases from J, the gap between germline ends came to 10 bases. The CDR3 runs to 15 residues. CDR1 and CDR2 from the germline V gene are MGHRA and YSYEKL. This CDR3 is CASSQAGGDNQPQHF. Written as DNA, the CDR3 is TGCGCCAGCAGCCAAGCTGGTGGGGACAATCAGCCCCAGCATTTT.

This clonotype was seen only a few times. The chain employs TRBV10-1 and TRBJ2-3, with TRBD2 identical over 8 bases. The CDR3 totals 15 residues. Germline CDR1 and CDR2: WNHNN and SYGVQD (reference sequence). Trimming took 6 bases from V and 2 from J; bases not matched to a gene: 7. CDR3 sequence reads: CASSQTSALTDTQYF. The DNA for the CDR3 is TGCGCCAGCAGCCAGACTAGCGCTCTCACAGATACGCAGTATTTT.

This chain uses TRBV30 with TRBJ1-5; possibly TRBD1 for D (5 bases). CDR3 size: 16 residues. Germline lookup yields CDR1 GTSNPN and CDR2 SVGIG (reference sequence). V lost 2 bases and J 5 bases, leaving 19 bases between the germline ends. The CDR3, as DNA: TGTGCCTGGAGTCCAGAGGAAGGGGAATTGGATCAGCCCCAGCATTTT. This translates into CAWSPEEGELDQPQHF. Full variable domain (outside the CDR3, taken from reference TRBV30 and TRBJ1-5): SQTIHQWPATLVQPVGSPLSLECTVEGTSNPNLYWYRQAAGRGLQLLFYSVGIGQISSEVPQNLSASRPQDRQFILSSKKLLLSDSGFYLCAWSPEEGELDQPQHFGDGTRLSIL.

This chain joins TRBV19 and TRBJ1-2; D is uncertain. Germline V gives CDR1 LNHDA, CDR2 SQIVND (reference sequence). V lost 8 bases and J 8 bases, leaving 9 bases between the germline ends. The CDR3 loop spans 10 amino acids. As DNA, the CDR3 is TGTGCCAGTTTCGGGGTAGGCTACACCTTC. The encoded protein is CASFGVGYTF.

This clonotype turned up a few times. The chain carries TRBV13 and TRBJ2-3, with 8 bases matching TRBD1. Per germline, CDR1 PRHDT and CDR2 FYEKMQ (reference sequence). This CDR3 has 19 residues. The V gene end was trimmed by 0 bases and the J gene end by 3 bases; junction bases not matched to a gene: 14. The CDR3 sequence: CASSLGLFQGARSTDTQYF. In DNA form, the CDR3 reads TGTGCCAGCAGCTTAGGCCTATTTCAGGGGGCGAGGAGTACAGATACGCAGTATTTT.

The rearrangement links TRBV20-1 to TRBJ1-2; 8 nucleotides agree with TRBD1. Germline V CDR1 and CDR2: DFQATT, SNEGSKA (reference sequence). Losses at the gene ends were 3 bases for V and 4 bases for J; bases not matched to a gene: 7. The CDR3 spans 14 residues. The CDR3 nucleotides are TGCAGTGCTAGTTCCCGGGGACAGGCCTATGGCTACACCTTC. It is translated as CSASSRGQAYGYTF.

This clonotype has just a few counts. The chain recombines TRBV4-1 with TRBJ1-5; D gene unclear. V dropped 5 bases and J dropped 6 bases, with 11 bases sitting between them. Per germline, CDR1 MGHRA and CDR2 YSYEKL. The CDR3 consists of 13 residues. The CDR3 nucleotides are TGCGCCAGCAGCGGGCAATCCAGTCAGCCCCAGCATTTT. This codes for CASSGQSSQPQHF.

The chain employs TRBV20-1 and TRBJ1-3; 8 nucleotides line up with TRBD1. Germline V gene data show CDR1 as DFQATT and CDR2 as SNEGSKA (reference sequence). The V and J ends lost 0 bases and 0 bases, in that order; junction bases with no gene match: 7. This CDR3 spans 17 amino acids. CDR3: CSARDLRQGFSGNTIYF. The CDR3 DNA sequence: TGCAGTGCTAGAGATCTCAGACAGGGGTTCTCTGGAAACACCATATATTTT.

J is TRBJ2-7 and V is TRBV30; 7 nucleotides agree with TRBD1. This CDR3 region has 14 residues. V lost 4 bases, J lost 6 bases, and 12 bases stayed unmatched. The germline CDR1 and CDR2 sequences are GTSNPN and SVGIG (reference sequence). DNA of the CDR3: TGTGCCTGGAATTCCGGGACAGTCCTGATCGAGCAGTACTTC. This codes for CAWNSGTVLIEQYF.

This chain uses TRBV7-9 with TRBJ2-1; 11 bases map to TRBD2. This CDR3 comprises 17 residues. The J segment lost 2 bases and the V segment lost 9 bases, leaving 12 bases of the junction unmatched. The germline CDR1 and CDR2 sequences are SEHNR and FQNEAQ (reference sequence). For the CDR3, the DNA is TGTGCCAGTGAGGGACTAGCGGCGACCTTTACCTACAATGAGCAGTTCTTC. Translation gives CASEGLAATFTYNEQFF.

There are many counts of this clonotype. The rearrangement uses TRBV28 and TRBJ2-7; the D gene could be TRBD1 or TRBD2 (5 bases each). V shed 4 bases and J shed 6 bases, with 16 bases lying between them. This CDR3 has 14 amino acids. CDR1 and CDR2 (germline): MDHEN, SYDVKM. The CDR3 bases are TGTGCCAGCAGTTGGGACGGCAAGCCCTCCGAGCAGTACTTC. Its translation is CASSWDGKPSEQYF.